This T cell receptor (beta chain) stems from a study of T cells after yellow fever vaccination. Whole-study results and caveats: From the bulk population, abundant clonotypes could contaminate and appear within FACS-sorted repertoires. After the booster, approximately 96% of CD4 and about 90% of CD8 primary-response clones were re-detected. A limited proportion of clonotypes was detected within both the CD4 and CD8 compartments.

This clonotype was detected only a few times. Antigen specificity is unknown. It was through 5'RACE template switching that TCR cDNA was made, with a universal primer site and UMIs added. TCRdb redid the calling of the 5' RACE reads with MiXCR, one entry per CDR3 protein. Here the sample spans hundreds of thousands of distinct CDR3 sequences, around 20% being singletons. Germline CDR1 and CDR2: SEHNR and FQNEAQ (reference sequence). CDR3 size: 14 residues. The junction had 4 bases not matched to a gene; V was cut back by 5 bases and J by 3 bases. The TCR originated in a man aged 18 to 30 who received the YFV17D yellow fever vaccine. The chain has TRBV7-9 and TRBJ2-7; TRBD1 matches 10 bases. The sequencing here drew on PBMCs, taken before the yellow fever booster vaccination. The CDR3 DNA sequence: TGTGCCAGCAGCCAATGGGACAGGGGCTACGAGCAGTACTTC. Amino acids: CASSQWDRGYEQYF.